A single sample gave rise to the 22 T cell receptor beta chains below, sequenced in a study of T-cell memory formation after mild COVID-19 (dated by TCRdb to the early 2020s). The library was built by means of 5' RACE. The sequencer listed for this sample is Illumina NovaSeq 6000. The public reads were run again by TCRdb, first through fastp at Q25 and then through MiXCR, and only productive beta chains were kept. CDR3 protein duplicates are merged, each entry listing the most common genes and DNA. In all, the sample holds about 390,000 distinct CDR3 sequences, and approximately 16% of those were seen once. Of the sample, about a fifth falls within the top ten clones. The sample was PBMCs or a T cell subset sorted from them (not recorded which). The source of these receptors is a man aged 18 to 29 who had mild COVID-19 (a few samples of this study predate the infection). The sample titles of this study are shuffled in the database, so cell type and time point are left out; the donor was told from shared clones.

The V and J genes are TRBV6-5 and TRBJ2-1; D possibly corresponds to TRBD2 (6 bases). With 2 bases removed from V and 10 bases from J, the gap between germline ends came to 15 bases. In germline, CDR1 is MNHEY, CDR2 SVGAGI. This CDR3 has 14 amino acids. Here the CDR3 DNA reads TGTGCCAGCAGTTACGGGGGACTGGGGCGGGAGCAGTTCTTC. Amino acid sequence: CASSYGGLGREQFF.

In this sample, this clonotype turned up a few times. This chain's CDR3 is CATSRPDRRNTIYF. As DNA, the CDR3 is TGTGCCACCAGCAGACCGGACAGGCGAAACACCATATATTTT. The chain combines TRBV15 with TRBJ1-3; the match to TRBD1 covers 7 bases. The germline V gene has CDR1 LNHNV and CDR2 YYDKDF (reference sequence). V dropped 2 bases and J dropped 5; count of bases not matched to a gene: 3. CDR3 length: 14 amino acids.

CDR3 sequence (DNA): TGCAGTGCGCTGAGGGGGGACAGGGGCCTTTCAGATACGCAGTATTTT. Translated, it gives CSALRGDRGLSDTQYF. The V gene is TRBV20-1, the J gene TRBJ2-3; TRBD1 matches 10 bases. Trimming took 6 bases from V and 4 from J; bases not matched to a gene: 13. From germline, CDR1 is DFQATT and CDR2 SNEGSKA (reference sequence). This CDR3 has 16 residues.

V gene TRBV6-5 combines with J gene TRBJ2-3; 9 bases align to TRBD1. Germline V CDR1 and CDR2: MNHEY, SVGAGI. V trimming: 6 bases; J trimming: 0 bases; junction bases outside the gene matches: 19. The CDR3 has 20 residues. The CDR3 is CASRSAWGQGFGTSTDTQYF. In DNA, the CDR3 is TGTGCCAGCAGATCGGCGTGGGGACAGGGTTTTGGAACTAGCACAGATACGCAGTATTTT.

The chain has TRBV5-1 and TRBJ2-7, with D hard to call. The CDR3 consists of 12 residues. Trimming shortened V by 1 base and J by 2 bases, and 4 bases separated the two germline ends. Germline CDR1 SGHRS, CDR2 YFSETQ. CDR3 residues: CASSLFAYEQYF. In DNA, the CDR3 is TGCGCCAGCAGCTTGTTCGCCTACGAGCAGTACTTC. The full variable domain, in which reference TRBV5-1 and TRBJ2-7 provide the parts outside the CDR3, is KAGVTQTPRYLIKTRGQQVTLSCSPISGHRSVSWYQQTPGQGLQFLFEYFSETQRNKGNFPGRFSGRQFSNSRSEMNVSTLELGDSALYLCASSLFAYEQYFGPGTRLTVT.

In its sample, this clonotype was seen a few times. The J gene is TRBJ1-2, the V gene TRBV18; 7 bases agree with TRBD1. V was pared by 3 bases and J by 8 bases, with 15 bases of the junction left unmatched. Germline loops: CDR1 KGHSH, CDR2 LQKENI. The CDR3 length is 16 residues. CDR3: CASSPTEYDRAKGYTF. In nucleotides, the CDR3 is TGTGCCAGCTCACCCACAGAATACGACAGGGCTAAAGGCTACACCTTC. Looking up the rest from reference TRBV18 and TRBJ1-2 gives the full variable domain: NAGVMQNPRHLVRRRGQEARLRCSPMKGHSHVYWYRQLPEEGLKFMVYLQKENIIDESGMPKERFSAEFPKEGPSILRIQQVVRGDSAAYFCASSPTEYDRAKGYTFGSGTRLTVV.

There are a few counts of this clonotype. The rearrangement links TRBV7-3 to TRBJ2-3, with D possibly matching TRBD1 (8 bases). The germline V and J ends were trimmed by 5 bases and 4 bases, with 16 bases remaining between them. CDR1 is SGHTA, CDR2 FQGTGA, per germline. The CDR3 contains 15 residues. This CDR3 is CASSRTGRVADTQYF. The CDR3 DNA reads TGTGCCAGCAGCAGGACAGGGAGGGTGGCAGATACGCAGTATTTT.

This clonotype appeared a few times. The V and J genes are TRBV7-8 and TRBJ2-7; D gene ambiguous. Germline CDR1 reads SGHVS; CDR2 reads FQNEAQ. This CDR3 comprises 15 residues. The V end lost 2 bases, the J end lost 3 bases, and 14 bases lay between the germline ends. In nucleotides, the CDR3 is TGTGCCAGCAGCTTAATGGCAGGCCCTCACTACGAGCAGTACTTC. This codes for CASSLMAGPHYEQYF.

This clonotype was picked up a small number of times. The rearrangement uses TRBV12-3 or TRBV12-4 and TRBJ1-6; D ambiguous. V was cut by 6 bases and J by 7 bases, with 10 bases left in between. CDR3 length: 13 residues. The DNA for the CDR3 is TGTGCCAGCAGCCTCGGCAGCAATTCACCCCTCCACTTT. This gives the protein CASSLGSNSPLHF.

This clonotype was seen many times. Here the CDR3 DNA reads TGTGCCAGCAGTTTACAGGGCTCCTATGGCTACACCTTC. It codes for CASSLQGSYGYTF. The gene calls are TRBV12-3 or TRBV12-4 and TRBJ1-2; perhaps TRBD1 as D (5 bases). The CDR3 consists of 13 residues. Trimming took 2 bases from V and 4 from J, leaving 8 bases between them.

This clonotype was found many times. The CDR3 is CATSDSRVVETQYF. The DNA of the CDR3 is TGTGCCACCAGTGATTCGCGGGTGGTAGAGACCCAGTACTTC. V gene TRBV24-1 combines with J gene TRBJ2-5; tentatively, D is TRBD2 (5 bases). Trimming shortened V by 2 bases and J by 4 bases, and 10 bases separated the two germline ends. CDR1 KGHDR and CDR2 SFDVKD come from the germline V gene. The CDR3 has 14 residues.

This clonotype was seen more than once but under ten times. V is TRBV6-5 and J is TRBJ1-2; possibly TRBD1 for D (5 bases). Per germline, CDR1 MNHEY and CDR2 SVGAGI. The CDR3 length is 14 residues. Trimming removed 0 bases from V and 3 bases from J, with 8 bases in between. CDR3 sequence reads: CASSYSAGYYGYTF. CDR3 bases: TGTGCCAGCAGTTACTCTGCAGGGTACTATGGCTACACCTTC.

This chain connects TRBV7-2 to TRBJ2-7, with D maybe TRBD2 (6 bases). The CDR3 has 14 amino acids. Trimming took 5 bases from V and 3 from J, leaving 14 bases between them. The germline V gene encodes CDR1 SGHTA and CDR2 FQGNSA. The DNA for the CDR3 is TGTGCCAGCAGCCCAGCGGGCGAGTACTACGAGCAGTACTTC. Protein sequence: CASSPAGEYYEQYF.

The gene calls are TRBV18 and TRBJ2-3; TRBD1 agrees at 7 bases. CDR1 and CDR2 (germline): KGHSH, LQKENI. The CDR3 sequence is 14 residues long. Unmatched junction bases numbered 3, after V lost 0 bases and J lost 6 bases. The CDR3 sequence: CASSPPDRRDTQYF. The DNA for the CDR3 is TGTGCCAGCTCACCACCGGACAGGCGGGATACGCAGTATTTT.

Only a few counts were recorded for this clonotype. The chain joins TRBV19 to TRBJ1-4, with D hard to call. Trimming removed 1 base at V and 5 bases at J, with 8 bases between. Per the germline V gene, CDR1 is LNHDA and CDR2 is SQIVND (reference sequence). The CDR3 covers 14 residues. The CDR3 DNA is TGTGCCAGTAGTATAGCCGTCGCGAATGAAAAACTGTTTTTT. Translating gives CASSIAVANEKLFF.

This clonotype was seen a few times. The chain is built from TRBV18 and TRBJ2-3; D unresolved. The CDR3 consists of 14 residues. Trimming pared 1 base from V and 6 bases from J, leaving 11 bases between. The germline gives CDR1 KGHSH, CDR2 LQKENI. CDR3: CASSPRGQTDTQYF. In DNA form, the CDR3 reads TGTGCCAGCTCACCACGTGGTCAGACCGATACGCAGTATTTT.

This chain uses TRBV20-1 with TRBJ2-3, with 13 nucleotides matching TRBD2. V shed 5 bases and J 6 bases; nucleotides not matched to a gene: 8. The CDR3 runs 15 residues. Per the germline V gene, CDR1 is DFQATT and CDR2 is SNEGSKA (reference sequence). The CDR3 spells CSAPRRTSGGDTQYF. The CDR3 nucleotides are TGCAGTGCTCCACGACGGACTAGCGGGGGTGATACGCAGTATTTT.

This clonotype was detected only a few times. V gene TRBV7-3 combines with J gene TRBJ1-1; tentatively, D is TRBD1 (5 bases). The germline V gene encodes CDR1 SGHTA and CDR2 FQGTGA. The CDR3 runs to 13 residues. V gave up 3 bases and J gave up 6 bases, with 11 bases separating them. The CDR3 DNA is TGTGCCAGCAGCTTCCAGGGTCAGGCTGAAGCTTTCTTT. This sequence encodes CASSFQGQAEAFF.

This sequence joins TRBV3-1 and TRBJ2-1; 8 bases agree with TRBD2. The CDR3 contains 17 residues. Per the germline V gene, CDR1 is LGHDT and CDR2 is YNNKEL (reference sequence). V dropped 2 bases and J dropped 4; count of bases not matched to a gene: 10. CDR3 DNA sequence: TGTGCCAGCAGCCAACCCAGTGGGACTAGTGGTTACAATGAGCAGTTCTTC. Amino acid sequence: CASSQPSGTSGYNEQFF.

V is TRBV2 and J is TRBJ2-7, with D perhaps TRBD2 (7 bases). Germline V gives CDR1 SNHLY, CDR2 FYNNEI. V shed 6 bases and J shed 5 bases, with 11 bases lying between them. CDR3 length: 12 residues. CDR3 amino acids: CASRQGGDEQYF. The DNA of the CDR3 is TGTGCCAGCAGACAAGGGGGGGACGAGCAGTACTTC.

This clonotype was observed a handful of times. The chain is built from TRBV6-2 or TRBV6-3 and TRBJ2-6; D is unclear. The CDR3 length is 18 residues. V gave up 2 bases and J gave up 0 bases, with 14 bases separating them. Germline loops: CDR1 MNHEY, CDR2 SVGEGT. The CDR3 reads CASSYPAAGTSGANVLTF. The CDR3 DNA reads TGTGCCAGCAGTTACCCGGCGGCTGGAACCTCTGGGGCCAACGTCCTGACTTTC.

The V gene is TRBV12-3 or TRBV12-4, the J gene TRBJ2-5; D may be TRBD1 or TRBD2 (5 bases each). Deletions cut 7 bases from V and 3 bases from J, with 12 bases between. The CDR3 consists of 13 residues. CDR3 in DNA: TGTGCCAGCACTGACTACAGGAAAGAGACCCAGTACTTC. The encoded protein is CASTDYRKETQYF.